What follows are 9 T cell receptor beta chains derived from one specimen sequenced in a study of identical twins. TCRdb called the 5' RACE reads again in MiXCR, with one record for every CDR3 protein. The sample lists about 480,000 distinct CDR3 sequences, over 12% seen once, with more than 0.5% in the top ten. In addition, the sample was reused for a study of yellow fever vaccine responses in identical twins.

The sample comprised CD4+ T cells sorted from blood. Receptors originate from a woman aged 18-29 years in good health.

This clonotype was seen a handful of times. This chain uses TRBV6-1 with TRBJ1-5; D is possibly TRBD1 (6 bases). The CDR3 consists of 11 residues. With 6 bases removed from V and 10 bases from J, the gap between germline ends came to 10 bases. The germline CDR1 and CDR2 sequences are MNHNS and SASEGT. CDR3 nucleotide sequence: TGTGCCAGCAGGGAACAGGGACCCCAGCATTTT. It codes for CASREQGPQHF.

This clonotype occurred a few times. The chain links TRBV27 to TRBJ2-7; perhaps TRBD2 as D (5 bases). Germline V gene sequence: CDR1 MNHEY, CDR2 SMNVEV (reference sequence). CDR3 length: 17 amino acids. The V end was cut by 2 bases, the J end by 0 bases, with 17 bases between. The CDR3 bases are TGTGCCAGCAGTTTAGGTGCCGGTTCGGGGAGCTCCTACGAGCAGTACTTC. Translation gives CASSLGAGSGSSYEQYF.

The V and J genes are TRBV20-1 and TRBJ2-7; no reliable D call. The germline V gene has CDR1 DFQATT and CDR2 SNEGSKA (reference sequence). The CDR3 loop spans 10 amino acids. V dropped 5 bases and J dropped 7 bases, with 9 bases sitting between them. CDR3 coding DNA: TGCAGTGCTGGGGTTGAGGAGCAGTACTTC. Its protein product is CSAGVEEQYF.

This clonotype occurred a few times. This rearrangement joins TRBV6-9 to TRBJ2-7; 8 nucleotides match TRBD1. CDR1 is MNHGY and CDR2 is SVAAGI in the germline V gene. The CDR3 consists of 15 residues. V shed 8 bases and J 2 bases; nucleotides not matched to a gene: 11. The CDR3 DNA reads TGTGCCAGCGCCTACCGGGACAGGCTTCCCTACGAGCAGTACTTC. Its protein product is CASAYRDRLPYEQYF.

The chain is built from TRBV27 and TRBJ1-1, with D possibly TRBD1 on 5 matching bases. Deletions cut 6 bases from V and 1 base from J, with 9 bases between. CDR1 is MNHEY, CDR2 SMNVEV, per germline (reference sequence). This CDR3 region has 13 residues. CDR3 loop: CASRFDRNTEAFF. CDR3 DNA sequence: TGTGCCAGCAGGTTCGACAGGAACACTGAAGCTTTCTTT.

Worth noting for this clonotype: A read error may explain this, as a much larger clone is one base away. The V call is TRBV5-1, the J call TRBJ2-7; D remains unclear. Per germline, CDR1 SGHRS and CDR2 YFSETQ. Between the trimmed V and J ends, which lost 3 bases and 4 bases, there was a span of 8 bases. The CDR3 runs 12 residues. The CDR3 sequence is CASSWAGYEQYF. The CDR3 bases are TGCGCCAGCAGCTGGGCCGGGTACGAGCAGTACTTC.

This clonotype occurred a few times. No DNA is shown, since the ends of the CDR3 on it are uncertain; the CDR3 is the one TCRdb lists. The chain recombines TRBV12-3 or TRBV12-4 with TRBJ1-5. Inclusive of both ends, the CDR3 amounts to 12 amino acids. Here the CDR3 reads CASSLELSPSIF.

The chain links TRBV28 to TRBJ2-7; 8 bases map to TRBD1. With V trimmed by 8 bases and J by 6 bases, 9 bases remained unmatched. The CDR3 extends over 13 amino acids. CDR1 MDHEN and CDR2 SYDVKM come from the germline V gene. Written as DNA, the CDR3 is TGTGCCAGCGGACGCAGGGGGCGCGGCGAGCAGTACTTC. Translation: CASGRRGRGEQYF.

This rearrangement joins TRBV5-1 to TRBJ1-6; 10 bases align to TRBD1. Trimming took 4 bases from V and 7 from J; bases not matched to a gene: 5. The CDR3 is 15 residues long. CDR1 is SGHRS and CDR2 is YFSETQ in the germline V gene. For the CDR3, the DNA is TGCGCCAGCAGCGCGGAGACAGGGGGCAATTCACCCCTCCACTTT. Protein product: CASSAETGGNSPLHF.